One sample yielded the 13 T cell receptor beta chains listed below, sequenced in a study of blood T cell repertoires in COVID-19 (dated by TCRdb to between 2020 and 2021). Library generation was performed with the immunoSEQ multiplex PCR assay. TCRdb took over this immuneACCESS table, retaining in-frame rearrangements with V and J assigned. Such tables are incomplete; in checked studies, under half of the missing clones stem from an unresolved V gene, and the remainder is unexplained. Across this sample there are 140,000 to 150,000 clones, with 84% seen only once. The ten largest account for about 10% of the sample. What was sequenced was peripheral blood. The source is a man aged 60 to 69 with active or convalescent COVID-19.

The genes are TRBV18 and TRBJ2-7; no definite D call. The CDR3 contains 15 residues. Looked up from germline, CDR1 is KGHSH and CDR2 is LQKENI. Between the trimmed V and J ends, which lost 0 bases and 2 bases, there was a span of 11 bases. The CDR3 coding sequence is TGTGCCAGCTCACCACCGATGGGCTCGCCCTACGAGCAGTACTTC. Amino acids: CASSPPMGSPYEQYF. Filled out from reference TRBV18 and TRBJ2-7, the complete variable domain reads NAGVMQNPRHLVRRRGQEARLRCSPMKGHSHVYWYRQLPEEGLKFMVYLQKENIIDESGMPKERFSAEFPKEGPSILRIQQVVRGDSAAYFCASSPPMGSPYEQYFGPGTRLTVT.

This rearrangement joins TRBV10-1 to TRBJ2-1, with 11 bases aligning to TRBD2. The junction had 10 bases not matched to a gene; V was cut back by 3 bases and J by 9 bases. This CDR3 region has 16 residues. Germline-derived CDR1 and CDR2 are WNHNN and SYGVQD (reference sequence). The CDR3 loop is CASSDRTSGPGSEQFF. The DNA for the CDR3 is TGCGCCAGCAGTGATCGGACTAGCGGGCCCGGTAGTGAGCAGTTCTTC.

The V gene is TRBV4-3, the J gene TRBJ2-2, with TRBD2 identical over 8 bases. There are 17 residues in the CDR3. V trimming: 0 bases; J trimming: 5 bases; junction bases outside the gene matches: 8. Germline V gene lookup returns CDR1 LGHNA and CDR2 YSLEER. The CDR3 bases are TGCGCCAGCAGCCAAGATGGCAGTAGCGGGAATACCGGGGAGCTGTTTTTT. This gives the protein CASSQDGSSGNTGELFF.

The chain employs TRBV27 and TRBJ1-5, with TRBD1 identical over 8 bases. V was clipped by 6 bases and J by 8 bases; unmatched bases: 12. Germline CDR1 MNHEY, CDR2 SMNVEV (reference sequence). CDR3 length: 15 amino acids. CDR3 amino acids: CASSRIGTGWKPQHF. In DNA, the CDR3 is TGTGCCAGCAGCCGGATCGGGACAGGATGGAAGCCCCAGCATTTT.

The chain recombines TRBV7-9 with TRBJ1-1; no reliable D call. There are 13 residues in the CDR3. Germline CDR1 is SEHNR and CDR2 is FQNEAQ (reference sequence). Trimming cost V 6 bases and J 0 bases, with 8 bases left between them. The CDR3 sequence is CASSLTVNTEAFF. The CDR3 coding sequence is TGTGCCAGCAGTTTAACAGTGAACACTGAAGCTTTCTTT.

The V call is TRBV7-7, the J call TRBJ2-1, with 8 bases matching TRBD2. Per the germline V gene, CDR1 is SSHAT and CDR2 is FNYEAQ (reference sequence). The CDR3 length is 17 residues. V dropped 1 base and J dropped 3; count of bases not matched to a gene: 8. The CDR3 here is CASSLDFGLANYNEQFF. CDR3 sequence (DNA): TGTGCCAGCAGCTTAGACTTCGGACTAGCTAACTACAATGAGCAGTTCTTC.

CDR3 region: CASSPGRVDTGELFF. In DNA form, the CDR3 reads TGTGCCAGCAGTCCGGGTCGGGTAGACACCGGGGAGCTGTTTTTT. V and J are TRBV28 and TRBJ2-2; the D is unclear. CDR1 MDHEN and CDR2 SYDVKM come from the germline V gene. This CDR3 is 15 amino acids long. Trimming took 5 bases from V and 3 from J, leaving 13 bases between them. Full variable domain (missing parts from reference TRBV28 and TRBJ2-2): DVKVTQSSRYLVKRTGEKVFLECVQDMDHENMFWYRQDPGLGLRLIYFSYDVKMKEKGDIPEGYSVSREKKERFSLILESASTNQTSMYLCASSPGRVDTGELFFGEGSRLTVL.

The V gene is TRBV10-2, the J gene TRBJ1-1; a weak D match, TRBD1 (6 bases). The CDR3 is 12 amino acids. Germline CDR1 and CDR2: WSHSY and SAAADI. Trimming took off 7 bases at V and 11 bases at J, with 17 bases between the two ends. This CDR3 is CASNTGWSPAFF. Here the CDR3 DNA reads TGCGCCAGCAATACAGGGTGGTCGCCTGCTTTCTTT.

The chain couples TRBV6-6 to TRBJ1-2; D is uncertain. Per germline, CDR1 MNHNY and CDR2 SVGAGI (reference sequence). The CDR3 sequence is 14 residues long. V gave up 0 bases and J gave up 8 bases, with 13 bases separating them. CDR3 nucleotides: TGTGCCAGCAGTTACTCAGCCGGGGTGGACGGCTACACCTTC. Protein product: CASSYSAGVDGYTF.

The chain combines TRBV27 with TRBJ1-2; 8 nucleotides line up with TRBD1. The CDR3 has 15 amino acids. J was trimmed by 8 bases and V by 0 bases; bases with no gene match: 8. In germline, CDR1 is MNHEY, CDR2 SMNVEV (reference sequence). The CDR3 nucleotides are TGTGCCAGCAGTTTATCTCCTCAGGGGGCCGGCGGCTACACCTTC. Its translation is CASSLSPQGAGGYTF.

Here the CDR3 DNA reads TGTGCCAGCAGTTACGAGACTAGCGGGAGGCCGACGACGGCCCAGTACTTC. It codes for CASSYETSGRPTTAQYF. The chain employs TRBV13 and TRBJ2-5; 13 bases match TRBD2. V was pared by 6 bases and J by 9 bases, with 16 bases of the junction left unmatched. CDR3 size: 17 residues. Germline V gene data show CDR1 as PRHDT and CDR2 as FYEKMQ (reference sequence).

The gene calls are TRBV5-5 and TRBJ2-7; 7 nucleotides match TRBD2. The CDR3 extends over 15 amino acids. The germline V gene has CDR1 SGHKS and CDR2 YYEKEE (reference sequence). Trimming cost V 1 base and J 2 bases; bases outside gene matches: 6. CDR3 residues: CASSLTAGVPYEQYV. The CDR3 nucleotides read TGTGCCAGCAGCTTGACGGCGGGAGTGCCCTACGAGCAGTACGTC.

This chain links TRBV11-2 with TRBJ1-5; 8 positions match TRBD1. Per germline, CDR1 SGHAT and CDR2 FQNNGV. The trim removed 5 bases at V and 2 bases at J, leaving 5 bases unmatched. CDR3 length: 15 residues. The chain's CDR3 is CASSRQGAGNQPQHF. The DNA of the CDR3 is TGTGCCAGCAGCCGCCAGGGGGCCGGCAATCAGCCCCAGCATTTT.